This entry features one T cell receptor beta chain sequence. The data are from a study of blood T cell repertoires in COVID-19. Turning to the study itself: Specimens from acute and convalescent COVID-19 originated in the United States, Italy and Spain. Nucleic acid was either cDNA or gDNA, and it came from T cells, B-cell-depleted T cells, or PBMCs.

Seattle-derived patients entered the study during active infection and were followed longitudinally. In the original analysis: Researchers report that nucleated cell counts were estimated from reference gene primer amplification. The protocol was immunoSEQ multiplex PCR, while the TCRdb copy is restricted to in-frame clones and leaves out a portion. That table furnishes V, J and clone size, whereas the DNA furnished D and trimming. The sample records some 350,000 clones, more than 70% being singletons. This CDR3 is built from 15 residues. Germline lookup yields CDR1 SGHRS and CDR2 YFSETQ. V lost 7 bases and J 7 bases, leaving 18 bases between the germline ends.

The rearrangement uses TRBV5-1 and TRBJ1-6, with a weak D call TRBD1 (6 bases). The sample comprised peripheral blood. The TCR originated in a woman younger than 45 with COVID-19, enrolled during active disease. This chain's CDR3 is CASRASAGENSPLHF. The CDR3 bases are TGCGCCAGCCGGGCCTCCGCAGGGGAAAATTCACCCCTCCACTTT.